A selection of T cell receptor beta chains follows, all from one sample in a study of neoadjuvant nivolumab and ipilimumab in lung cancer. TCRdb's copy holds only in-frame clones and misses some; the assay was immunoSEQ multiplex PCR. Seen here are under 35,000 clones, less than 95% observed once, and the top ten hold 4.5% to 5%. Sequencing was performed on peripheral blood, taken after neoadjuvant nivolumab, alone or with ipilimumab, at or shortly before surgery. These TCRs come from an adult with non-small cell lung cancer. Both conserved end residues are trimmed from each CDR3. D genes are given only for firm matches.

v_call: TRBV2
cdr3_length: 9
d_call: -
cdr3_aa: ASSGAETQY

v_call: TRBV4-1
cdr3_length: 15
d_call: TRBD2
cdr3_aa: ASSQGGLAGTYNEQF

v_call: TRBV5-1
cdr3_length: 12
d_call: -
cdr3_aa: ASSLDSTNYGYT

v_call: TRBV2
cdr3_length: 10
d_call: TRBD1
cdr3_aa: ASSGTGNEAF

v_call: TRBV18
cdr3_length: 15
d_call: TRBD1
cdr3_aa: ASSFRQGAAAKNIQY

v_call: TRBV5-6
cdr3_length: 13
d_call: TRBD1
cdr3_aa: ASSRPDRSNSPLH

v_call: TRBV7-6
cdr3_length: 8
d_call: -
cdr3_aa: ASGTDTQY

v_call: TRBV9
cdr3_length: 13
d_call: -
cdr3_aa: ASSPKRERDNEQF

v_call: TRBV7-6
cdr3_length: 13
d_call: -
cdr3_aa: ASSLVGQSYNEQF

v_call: TRBV2
cdr3_length: 14
d_call: TRBD2
cdr3_aa: ASSEGLAGHYNEQF

v_call: TRBV13
cdr3_length: 12
d_call: -
cdr3_aa: ASTLVGGTSPLH

v_call: TRBV5-8
cdr3_length: 12
d_call: -
cdr3_aa: ASTPGWMGNEQF

v_call: TRBV18
cdr3_length: 13
d_call: -
cdr3_aa: ASSPSGGEETEAF

v_call: TRBV7-6
cdr3_length: 14
d_call: -
cdr3_aa: ASSLAKAGMNTEAF

v_call: TRBV2
cdr3_length: 12
d_call: -
cdr3_aa: ASSEGLVFEKLF

v_call: TRBV6-5
cdr3_length: 13
d_call: -
cdr3_aa: ASSYSGRGRETQY

v_call: TRBV9
cdr3_length: 11
d_call: -
cdr3_aa: ASSPLKDYGYT

v_call: TRBV6-6
cdr3_length: 11
d_call: -
cdr3_aa: ASSLRENQPQH

v_call: TRBV7-2
cdr3_length: 13
d_call: -
cdr3_aa: ASSPRSGRNTEAF

v_call: TRBV7-2
cdr3_length: 11
d_call: -
cdr3_aa: ASSLYTRAEAF

v_call: TRBV18
cdr3_length: 13
d_call: TRBD2
cdr3_aa: ASSPLAGDQYEQY

v_call: TRBV10-3
cdr3_length: 13
d_call: -
cdr3_aa: AISESRVRTGELF

v_call: TRBV7-2
cdr3_length: 12
d_call: -
cdr3_aa: ASSLVREGPEAF

v_call: TRBV18
cdr3_length: 13
d_call: -
cdr3_aa: ASSPPALQHYGYT

v_call: TRBV6-5
cdr3_length: 12
d_call: -
cdr3_aa: ASSRLFTNYGYT

v_call: TRBV7-8
cdr3_length: 13
d_call: -
cdr3_aa: ASSPRAATANVLT

v_call: TRBV15
cdr3_length: 9
d_call: -
cdr3_aa: ATSRINEQF

v_call: TRBV15
cdr3_length: 14
d_call: -
cdr3_aa: ATSSDEGGANEKLF

v_call: TRBV5-1
cdr3_length: 13
d_call: -
cdr3_aa: ASSLDGGGTGELF

v_call: TRBV4-1
cdr3_length: 13
d_call: -
cdr3_aa: ASSQHTLGGSPLH

v_call: TRBV6-1
cdr3_length: 10
d_call: -
cdr3_aa: ASTWGRETQY

v_call: TRBV5-1
cdr3_length: 12
d_call: -
cdr3_aa: ASSEDRPYYGYT

v_call: TRBV6-5
cdr3_length: 11
d_call: -
cdr3_aa: AAGPAQNYGYT

v_call: TRBV28
cdr3_length: 13
d_call: TRBD1
cdr3_aa: ASSSDRVANEKLF

v_call: TRBV29-1
cdr3_length: 11
d_call: -
cdr3_aa: SVERGGGYGYT

v_call: TRBV11-2
cdr3_length: 12
d_call: -
cdr3_aa: ASSLQQGIGELF

v_call: TRBV5-1
cdr3_length: 12
d_call: -
cdr3_aa: ASSLQRQTDTQY

v_call: TRBV5-1
cdr3_length: 13
d_call: -
cdr3_aa: ASSLLSQPQETQY

v_call: TRBV19
cdr3_length: 12
d_call: TRBD1
cdr3_aa: ASNSQGAGTEAF

v_call: TRBV11-2
cdr3_length: 13
d_call: TRBD1
cdr3_aa: ASSPGQGVSYGYT

v_call: TRBV6-1
cdr3_length: 12
d_call: -
cdr3_aa: ASSESGDGNTIY

v_call: TRBV6-5
cdr3_length: 11
d_call: -
cdr3_aa: ASQPLYTDTQY

v_call: TRBV5-6
cdr3_length: 14
d_call: -
cdr3_aa: ASSLLGDSRGNTIY

v_call: TRBV4-2
cdr3_length: 12
d_call: -
cdr3_aa: ASSQTTGVSPLH

v_call: TRBV5-1
cdr3_length: 14
d_call: -
cdr3_aa: ASSLARGQGVDGYT